One sample yielded the 15 T cell receptor beta chains listed below, sequenced in a study of blood T cell repertoires in COVID-19. Sequencing was performed with immunoSEQ multiplex PCR; in TCRdb, only in-frame clones are kept and a portion is missing. The sample has roughly 62,000 clones, approximately 82% seen once. What was sequenced was peripheral blood. The source is a man aged 55 to 69 with acute or convalescent COVID-19.

The V and J genes are TRBV5-5 and TRBJ2-7, with D perhaps matching TRBD2 (6 bases). V lost 2 bases, J lost 5 bases, and 20 bases lay in between. CDR1 and CDR2 from the germline V gene are SGHKS and YYEKEE (reference sequence). The CDR3 consists of 16 residues. The CDR3 nucleotides are TGTGCCAGCAGCTTCCGGGGGACCCGGGTCACAGACGAGCAGTACTTC. Its translation is CASSFRGTRVTDEQYF.

This clone has only a few counts. The V gene is TRBV30, the J gene TRBJ2-7, with D perhaps matching TRBD2 (5 bases). The CDR3 totals 16 residues. V shed 2 bases and J shed 2 bases, with 19 bases lying between them. The germline gives CDR1 GTSNPN, CDR2 SVGIG (reference sequence). This chain's CDR3 is CAWSPPPGGGTYEQYF. The DNA of the CDR3 is TGTGCCTGGAGTCCCCCCCCCGGCGGAGGTACCTACGAGCAGTACTTC.

This clone was found a few times. The chain uses TRBV4-2 and TRBJ2-7; D perhaps matches TRBD2 (5 bases). Trimming pared 0 bases from V and 2 bases from J, leaving 11 bases between. The germline V gene has CDR1 LGHNA and CDR2 YNFKEQ. The CDR3 is 15 amino acids. The CDR3 is CASSQEPAEPYEQYF. In DNA, the CDR3 is TGTGCCAGCAGCCAAGAACCAGCGGAACCCTACGAGCAGTACTTC.

J is TRBJ2-1 and V is TRBV18, with 8 bases matching TRBD1. Per the germline V gene, CDR1 is KGHSH and CDR2 is LQKENI. This CDR3 is built from 16 residues. Trimming cost V 4 bases and J 9 bases; bases outside gene matches: 14. CDR3 protein: CASSLTGGTRDGEQFF. The CDR3 DNA reads TGTGCCAGCTCACTAACAGGGGGTACGAGGGACGGTGAGCAGTTCTTC.

This rearrangement joins TRBV29-1 to TRBJ1-2, with D hard to call. Germline V gene sequence: CDR1 SQVTM, CDR2 ANQGSEA. The V end lost 0 bases, the J end lost 7 bases, and 12 bases lay between the germline ends. CDR3 size: 13 residues. The CDR3, as DNA: TGCAGCGTTGAAGAGGGAGGGATTGGTGGCTACACCTTC. It codes for CSVEEGGIGGYTF.

The chain links TRBV6-1 to TRBJ1-5; D remains ambiguous. CDR3 size: 16 residues. CDR1 is MNHNS and CDR2 is SASEGT in the germline V gene. Trimming shortened V by 2 bases and J by 5 bases, and 16 bases separated the two germline ends. Written as DNA, the CDR3 is TGTGCCAGCAGTGAAAGTATAGGCAGACAAGATCAGCCCCAGCATTTT. It is translated as CASSESIGRQDQPQHF.

This clone was recorded only once. The rearrangement joins TRBV6-5 to TRBJ2-7; 8 nucleotides align to TRBD1. Germline CDR1 reads MNHEY; CDR2 reads SVGAGI. Trimming took 6 bases from V and 5 from J; bases not matched to a gene: 6. The CDR3 is made up of 13 amino acids. CDR3 coding DNA: TGTGCCAGCAGAATGACAGGGGTCGACGAGCAGTACTTC. This translates into CASRMTGVDEQYF.

The chain carries TRBV2 and TRBJ1-2, with 8 bases matching TRBD1. V lost 5 bases, J lost 4 bases, and 6 bases stayed unmatched. Germline V gives CDR1 SNHLY, CDR2 FYNNEI. CDR3 size: 14 residues. CDR3 residues: CASSPGQAIYGYTF. The CDR3, as DNA: TGTGCCAGCAGTCCGGGACAGGCGATCTATGGCTACACCTTC.

V usage is TRBV19 and J usage is TRBJ1-2, with D tentatively TRBD1 (5 bases). In germline, CDR1 is LNHDA, CDR2 SQIVND (reference sequence). The CDR3 runs 13 residues. Trimming took off 6 bases at V and 2 bases at J, with 10 bases between the two ends. This CDR3 reads CASSKGQNYGYTF. CDR3 nucleotide sequence: TGTGCCAGTAGCAAGGGGCAGAACTATGGCTACACCTTC.

The gene calls are TRBV19 and TRBJ1-5, with 7 bases aligning to TRBD1. The trim removed 4 bases at V and 0 bases at J, leaving 6 bases unmatched. The CDR3 consists of 16 residues. Germline loops: CDR1 LNHDA, CDR2 SQIVND (reference sequence). Here the CDR3 reads CASSTTGVVSNQPQHF. The CDR3 DNA follows: TGTGCCAGTAGTACTACAGGGGTAGTTAGCAATCAGCCCCAGCATTTT.

The V call is TRBV11-2, the J call TRBJ1-2, with 8 nucleotides matching TRBD1. Germline V gene data show CDR1 as SGHAT and CDR2 as FQNNGV. This CDR3 is 16 amino acids long. Trimming at V came to 6 bases and at J to 2 bases, leaving 11 bases not matched to a gene. The chain's CDR3 is CASRPAPGQANYGYTF. CDR3 DNA sequence: TGTGCCAGCAGGCCAGCTCCGGGACAGGCGAACTATGGCTACACCTTC. Complete variable domain (other parts from reference TRBV11-2 and TRBJ1-2): EAGVAQSPRYKIIEKRQSVAFWCNPISGHATLYWYQQILGQGPKLLIQFQNNGVVDDSQLPKDRFSAERLKGVDSTLKIQPAKLEDSAVYLCASRPAPGQANYGYTFGSGTRLTVV.

The chain couples TRBV18 to TRBJ1-1; D uncertain. The V end lost 3 bases, the J end lost 3 bases, and 14 bases lay between the germline ends. The germline CDR1 and CDR2 sequences are KGHSH and LQKENI. The CDR3 is 15 residues long. CDR3 nucleotide sequence: TGTGCCAGCTCACCCTCTTCGGGTGGGTACACTGAAGCTTTCTTT. This translates into CASSPSSGGYTEAFF.

This chain joins TRBV18 and TRBJ2-5; a weak D match, TRBD2 (5 bases). Germline CDR1 KGHSH, CDR2 LQKENI. CDR3 length: 12 residues. The V end lost 3 bases, the J end lost 5 bases, and 7 bases lay between the germline ends. The CDR3: CASSPRDETQYF. CDR3 nucleotide sequence: TGTGCCAGCTCACCGAGGGATGAGACCCAGTACTTC.

This chain connects TRBV5-1 to TRBJ2-3; 9 bases agree with TRBD2. Germline V lookup: CDR1 SGHRS, CDR2 YFSETQ. The CDR3 has 15 amino acids. Germline trimming cut 5 bases from V and 0 bases from J; bases unmatched to any gene: 4. The CDR3 is CASRERGASTDTQYF. The CDR3, as DNA: TGCGCCAGCAGGGAGCGGGGGGCGAGCACAGATACGCAGTATTTT.

The J gene is TRBJ1-5, the V gene TRBV5-6; possible D gene TRBD1, 6 bases. Germline assignment: CDR1 SGHDT and CDR2 YYEEEE. V gave up 1 base and J gave up 1 base, with 12 bases separating them. The CDR3 contains 16 residues. The CDR3, as DNA: TGTGCCAGCAGCTTGTACACGGGGGGCAGCAATCAGCCCCAGCATTTT. The encoded protein is CASSLYTGGSNQPQHF.